The rows below give T cell receptor beta chains drawn from one sample of a study of cytomegalovirus exposure and HLA in healthy donors. Measured with immunoSEQ multiplex PCR; TCRdb has only the in-frame clones, and not every one. The table includes around 170,000 clones, approximately 84% detected once. Sample: PBMCs. The origin of the receptors is a boy between 2 and 15 years old in good health and CMV-seronegative. CDR3s include the opening cysteine and the closing phenylalanine or tryptophan. The D gene is left open where the match is weak. Size is omitted from some rows. Given values are once, few, many or a class for expanded clones.

d_call	v_call	j_call	clone_size	cdr3_aa	cdr3_nt
.	TRBV6-1	TRBJ1-4	few	CASSQWGGVNEKLFF	TGTGCCAGCAGTCAGTGGGGGGGAGTAAATGAAAAACTGTTTTTT
TRBD2	TRBV19	TRBJ2-1	once	CASSELAVYNEQFF	TGTGCCAGTAGCGAACTAGCGGTCTACAATGAGCAGTTCTTC
.	TRBV29-1	TRBJ1-1	.	CSGIWGVTEAFF	TGCAGCGGGATATGGGGGGTCACTGAAGCTTTCTTT
TRBD1	TRBV27	TRBJ2-7	.	CASSSWGQGSLYEQYF	TGTGCCAGCAGTTCGTGGGGACAGGGGAGTCTATACGAGCAGTACTTC
.	TRBV6-1	TRBJ2-1	.	CASNLGGSGHNEQFF	TGTGCCAGCAACCTGGGGGGTAGCGGTCACAATGAGCAGTTCTTC
.	TRBV19	TRBJ2-3	.	CASSDSASTDTQYF	TGTGCCAGTAGCGATAGCGCCAGCACAGATACGCAGTATTTT
TRBD2	TRBV5-4	TRBJ2-1	.	CASTRQREGREQFF	TGTGCCAGCACGCGGCAGCGGGAGGGCCGTGAGCAGTTCTTC
.	TRBV2	TRBJ2-7	.	CASSDSLTYEQYF	TGTGCCAGCAGTGACTCGCTAACCTACGAGCAGTACTTC
.	TRBV9	TRBJ2-2	.	CASSARGLISGELFF	TGTGCCAGCAGCGCTCGCGGGTTAATCTCCGGGGAGCTGTTTTTT
TRBD2	TRBV6-1	TRBJ2-2	.	CASSDLAGGPRTGELFF	TGTGCCAGCAGTGATCTAGCGGGAGGGCCTCGGACCGGGGAGCTGTTTTTT
TRBD2	TRBV28	TRBJ2-6	.	CASSGEAGIRDPRFGANVLTF	TGTGCCAGCAGTGGTGAAGCGGGGATCCGGGACCCTCGCTTCGGGGCCAACGTCCTGACTTTC
TRBD1	TRBV30	TRBJ2-7	.	CACSRGTGGYEQYF	TGTGCCTGTTCCAGGGGGACAGGGGGCTACGAGCAGTACTTC
.	TRBV2	TRBJ2-2	.	CASSEQGLGELFF	TGTGCCAGCAGTGAACAGGGGCTCGGGGAGCTGTTTTTT
.	TRBV5-1	TRBJ2-7	.	CASSLAVAPYEQYF	TGCGCCAGCAGCTTGGCCGTGGCCCCCTACGAGCAGTACTTC
TRBD1	TRBV2	TRBJ1-2	once	CASSGQGAPRYGYTF	TGTGCCAGCAGTGGACAGGGGGCGCCCCGCTATGGCTACACCTTC
.	TRBV5-1	TRBJ2-7	.	CASSLVGDSSYEQYF	TGCGCCAGCAGCCTGGTTGGTGACAGCTCCTACGAGCAGTACTTC
TRBD2	TRBV28	TRBJ2-1	few	CASSTSGRGNEQFF	TGTGCCAGCAGTACTAGCGGGAGGGGCAATGAGCAGTTCTTC
.	TRBV5-3	TRBJ2-1	.	CARTSAADYNEQFF	TGTGCCAGAACATCGGCGGCGGACTACAATGAGCAGTTCTTC
.	TRBV5-4	TRBJ2-3	.	CASSLGAGSSTDTQYF	TGTGCCAGCAGCTTGGGGGCGGGTTCTAGCACAGATACGCAGTATTTT
TRBD1	TRBV28	TRBJ1-1	.	CASRSYPGQGVGTEAFF	TGTGCCAGCAGGTCCTACCCGGGACAGGGCGTTGGCACTGAAGCTTTCTTT
TRBD2	TRBV5-1	TRBJ2-3	.	CASSLARTSGKNTDTQYF	TGCGCCAGCAGCTTGGCTCGGACTAGCGGGAAGAACACAGATACGCAGTATTTT
.	TRBV19	TRBJ2-1	few	CASSIGRRSSYNEQFF	TGTGCCAGTAGTATTGGTCGGCGGAGCTCCTACAATGAGCAGTTCTTC